The 21 T cell receptor beta chains below all came from one sample that was sequenced in a study of blood T cell repertoires in COVID-19. Measured with immunoSEQ multiplex PCR; TCRdb has only the in-frame clones, and not every one. The sample records around 190,000 clones, approximately 85% being singletons. Source material: peripheral blood. All receptors derive from an older woman with acute or convalescent COVID-19.

The J gene is TRBJ2-7, the V gene TRBV28; tentatively, D is TRBD2 (6 bases). The germline V gene has CDR1 MDHEN and CDR2 SYDVKM. CDR3 length: 15 residues. V was clipped by 3 bases and J by 1 base, with 13 bases between them. The CDR3 here is CASSLVSGYSYEQYF. For the CDR3, the DNA is TGTGCCAGCAGTTTGGTTAGCGGATATTCCTACGAGCAGTACTTC.

The chain couples TRBV3-1 (or the pseudogene TRBV3-2) to TRBJ1-2; D unclear. The V gene's germline CDR1 is LGHDT and CDR2 YNNKEL (reference sequence). The V and J ends lost 2 bases and 8 bases respectively, with 9 bases between them. The CDR3 extends over 12 amino acids. The CDR3 DNA is TGTGCCAGCAGCCAACAGCGTGGGGGCTACACCTTC. Encoded protein: CASSQQRGGYTF.

The chain employs TRBV5-1 and TRBJ1-1, with a possible D match to TRBD1 (6 bases). CDR1 SGHRS and CDR2 YFSETQ come from the germline V gene. The CDR3 is made up of 15 amino acids. V was cut by 0 bases and J by 12 bases, with 21 bases left in between. The chain's CDR3 is CASSLEFSVGGRTFF. DNA for the CDR3: TGCGCCAGCAGCTTGGAGTTTTCGGTAGGGGGTCGAACTTTCTTT.

The chain joins TRBV6-2 or TRBV6-3 to TRBJ2-1, with D possibly being TRBD1 (5 bases). This CDR3 is 15 amino acids long. CDR1 MNHEY and CDR2 SVGEGT come from the germline V gene. V was clipped by 5 bases and J by 6 bases, with 17 bases between them. The CDR3 sequence: CASSTPGPRVNEQFF. CDR3 DNA sequence: TGTGCCAGCAGTACTCCGGGCCCCAGGGTCAATGAGCAGTTCTTC.

The chain joins TRBV18 to TRBJ2-1; D is perhaps TRBD2 (6 bases). The CDR3 sequence is 15 residues long. The germline V gene has CDR1 KGHSH and CDR2 LQKENI. V dropped 2 bases and J dropped 1 base, with 9 bases sitting between them. Here the CDR3 reads CASSPVSGSYNEQFF. For the CDR3, the DNA is TGTGCCAGCTCACCAGTAAGCGGGTCCTACAATGAGCAGTTCTTC.

The rearrangement links TRBV30 to TRBJ2-7; 8 bases map to TRBD1. Trimming took 2 bases from V and 6 from J; bases not matched to a gene: 6. This CDR3 comprises 13 residues. Per the germline V gene, CDR1 is GTSNPN and CDR2 is SVGIG (reference sequence). The CDR3 reads CAWSPGQVAEQYV. CDR3 DNA: TGTGCCTGGAGTCCGGGACAGGTGGCCGAGCAGTACGTC.

This chain links TRBV20-1 with TRBJ1-2; unclear D gene. Per the germline V gene, CDR1 is DFQATT and CDR2 is SNEGSKA (reference sequence). The CDR3 consists of 11 residues. V gave up 1 base and J gave up 6 bases, with 6 bases separating them. The CDR3 loop reads CSARGHDGYTF. For the CDR3, the DNA is TGCAGTGCTAGAGGGCACGATGGCTACACCTTC.

This clone was seen just once. The genes are TRBV28 and TRBJ1-2; D possibly corresponds to TRBD1 (6 bases). Germline V gene lookup returns CDR1 MDHEN and CDR2 SYDVKM. The CDR3 covers 15 residues. The germline V and J ends were trimmed by 6 bases and 4 bases, with 18 bases remaining between them. The CDR3 loop is CASSTRRGGGYGYTF. The CDR3 nucleotides are TGTGCCAGCAGCACAAGGCGGGGAGGGGGCTATGGCTACACCTTC.

A word on this clone: Other DNA sequences from this sample encode an identical CDR3 as well. J is TRBJ1-4 and V is TRBV10-1, with 8 positions matching TRBD1. This CDR3 comprises 14 residues. The germline V gene has CDR1 WNHNN and CDR2 SYGVQD (reference sequence). J lost 7 bases, V lost 2 bases, and 3 bases had no gene match. CDR3 bases: TGCGCCAGCAGTGAGACAACAGGGGGTGAAAAACTGTTTTTT. Its protein is CASSETTGGEKLFF.

This clone showed up just once. The V gene is TRBV3-1 (or the pseudogene TRBV3-2), the J gene TRBJ2-1, with TRBD2 identical over 14 bases. The CDR3 has 16 residues. The ends lost 5 bases at V and 6 bases at J; junction bases unmatched: 6. Germline assignment: CDR1 LGHDT and CDR2 YNNKEL (reference sequence). CDR3 DNA sequence: TGTGCCAGCAGCAAGATAGGACTAGCGGGAGGCAATGAGCAGTTCTTC. Translating gives CASSKIGLAGGNEQFF.

This clone was picked up a small number of times. V usage is TRBV6-1 and J usage is TRBJ2-1; possible D gene TRBD2, 6 bases. The CDR3 has 14 residues. Germline values: CDR1 MNHNS, CDR2 SASEGT. V gave up 0 bases and J gave up 9 bases, with 12 bases separating them. CDR3 in DNA: TGTGCCAGCAGTGAAGCGGGACTCCTTAGTGAGCAGTTCTTC. Translated, it gives CASSEAGLLSEQFF.

The rearrangement links TRBV5-6 to TRBJ2-1; 7 bases fit TRBD2. This CDR3 spans 17 amino acids. Germline-derived CDR1 and CDR2 are SGHDT and YYEEEE. V shed 1 base, J shed 4 bases, and the junction held 11 bases outside the gene matches. CDR3 protein: CASSLLGRGGSYNEQFF. CDR3 bases: TGTGCCAGCAGCTTGCTTGGTCGGGGCGGGAGTTACAATGAGCAGTTCTTC. Full variable domain (outside the CDR3, taken from reference TRBV5-6 and TRBJ2-1): DAGVTQSPTHLIKTRGQQVTLRCSPKSGHDTVSWYQQALGQGPQFIFQYYEEEERQRGNFPDRFSGHQFPNYSSELNVNALLLGDSALYLCASSLLGRGGSYNEQFFGPGTRLTVL.

Regarding this clone: The sample has other DNA sequences that encode this CDR3 too. The chain joins TRBV5-1 to TRBJ1-5; possibly TRBD1 for D (5 bases). The V gene lost 2 bases and the J gene lost 3 bases, with 6 bases spanning the gap. This CDR3 comprises 13 residues. Germline values: CDR1 SGHRS, CDR2 YFSETQ. DNA for the CDR3: TGCGCCAGCAGCTTAGGGGCCAATCAGCCCCAGCATTTT. Amino acids: CASSLGANQPQHF.

The chain carries TRBV6-5 and TRBJ1-5, with TRBD1 matching over 8 bases. The length of the CDR3 is 15 residues. V was pared by 6 bases and J by 2 bases, with 6 bases of the junction left unmatched. Germline V gives CDR1 MNHEY, CDR2 SVGAGI. The CDR3 DNA follows: TGTGCCAGCAGGGGCGACAGGGGAGGCAATCAGCCCCAGCATTTT. Its translation: CASRGDRGGNQPQHF.

Only a few counts were recorded for this clone. The chain is built from TRBV7-6 and TRBJ2-7; 7 bases fit TRBD2. CDR1 is SGHVS and CDR2 is FNYEAQ in the germline V gene. The V segment lost 4 bases and the J segment 6 bases; nucleotides outside the gene matches: 12. CDR3 length: 15 residues. CDR3 sequence: CASSSGGLRRGEQYF. The CDR3 bases are TGTGCCAGCAGCTCGGGGGGTCTAAGGCGGGGCGAGCAGTACTTC.

The gene calls are TRBV30 and TRBJ1-3; maybe TRBD1 (6 bases). Germline values: CDR1 GTSNPN, CDR2 SVGIG (reference sequence). Trimming took off 3 bases at V and 0 bases at J, with 12 bases between the two ends. The CDR3 covers 15 residues. Here the CDR3 reads CAWSPRTVSGNTIYF. The DNA for the CDR3 is TGTGCCTGGAGCCCGCGGACAGTCTCTGGAAACACCATATATTTT.

The genes are TRBV3-1 (or the pseudogene TRBV3-2) and TRBJ1-1, with D unresolved. The CDR3 totals 14 residues. Germline V lookup: CDR1 LGHDT, CDR2 YNNKEL (reference sequence). V lost 4 bases and J lost 0, with 9 bases in between. The CDR3 bases are TGTGCCAGCAGCCGATTTAACATGAACACTGAAGCTTTCTTT. It is translated as CASSRFNMNTEAFF.

The chain carries TRBV7-9 and TRBJ2-7; 14 bases map to TRBD2. Losses at the gene ends were 4 bases for V and 2 bases for J; bases not matched to a gene: 4. The CDR3 length is 16 residues. CDR1 is SEHNR and CDR2 is FQNEAQ in the germline V gene (reference sequence). The CDR3: CASSSGLAGEAYEQYV. CDR3 nucleotide sequence: TGTGCCAGCAGCTCGGGACTAGCGGGAGAGGCCTACGAGCAGTACGTC.

The chain recombines TRBV7-9 with TRBJ2-1, with TRBD1 matching 8 bases. V shed 5 bases, J shed 9 bases, and the junction held 3 bases outside the gene matches. Germline loops: CDR1 SEHNR, CDR2 FQNEAQ (reference sequence). The CDR3 is 12 residues long. CDR3 in amino acids: CASSDRGIEQFF. The CDR3 region has the DNA TGTGCCAGCAGCGACAGGGGAATTGAGCAGTTCTTC.

The V gene is TRBV28, the J gene TRBJ2-1, with D possibly matching TRBD2 (5 bases). Germline V gene lookup returns CDR1 MDHEN and CDR2 SYDVKM. V was clipped by 4 bases and J by 7 bases, with 8 bases between them. This CDR3 has 12 residues. This CDR3 reads CASSSWTNEQFF. CDR3 bases: TGTGCCAGCAGTTCCTGGACTAATGAGCAGTTCTTC.

The V and J genes are TRBV5-4 and TRBJ1-1; 7 bases match TRBD1. The CDR3 is made up of 14 amino acids. V was pared by 3 bases and J by 2 bases, with 4 bases of the junction left unmatched. Germline CDR1 and CDR2: SGHNT and YYREEE (reference sequence). This CDR3 reads CASSSRTGNTEAFF. In DNA, the CDR3 is TGTGCCAGCAGCTCACGGACAGGCAACACTGAAGCTTTCTTT.